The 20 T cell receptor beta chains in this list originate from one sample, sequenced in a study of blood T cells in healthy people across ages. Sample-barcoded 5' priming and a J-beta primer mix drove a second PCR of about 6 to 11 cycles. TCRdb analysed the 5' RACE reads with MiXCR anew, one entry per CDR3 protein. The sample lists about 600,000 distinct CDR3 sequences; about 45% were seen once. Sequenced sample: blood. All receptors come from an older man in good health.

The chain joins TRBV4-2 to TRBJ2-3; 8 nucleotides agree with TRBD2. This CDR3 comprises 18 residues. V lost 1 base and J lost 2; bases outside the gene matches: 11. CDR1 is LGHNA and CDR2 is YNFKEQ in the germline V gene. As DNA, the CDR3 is TGTGCCAGCAGCCAAGTAGGGACTAGAGCCCAGAACACAGATACGCAGTATTTT. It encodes CASSQVGTRAQNTDTQYF.

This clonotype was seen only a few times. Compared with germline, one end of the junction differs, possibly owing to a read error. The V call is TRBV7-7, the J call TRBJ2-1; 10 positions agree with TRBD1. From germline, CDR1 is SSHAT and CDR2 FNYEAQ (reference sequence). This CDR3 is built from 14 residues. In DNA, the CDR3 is TGTGCTAGCAGCTCGGGACAGGGGAACAATGAGCAGTTCTTC. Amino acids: CASSSGQGNNEQFF.

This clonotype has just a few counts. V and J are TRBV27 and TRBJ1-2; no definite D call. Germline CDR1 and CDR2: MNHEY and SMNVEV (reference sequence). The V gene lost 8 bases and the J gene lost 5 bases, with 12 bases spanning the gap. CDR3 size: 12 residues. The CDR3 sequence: CASPTFGYGYTF. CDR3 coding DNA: TGTGCCAGCCCGACCTTTGGGTATGGCTACACCTTC.

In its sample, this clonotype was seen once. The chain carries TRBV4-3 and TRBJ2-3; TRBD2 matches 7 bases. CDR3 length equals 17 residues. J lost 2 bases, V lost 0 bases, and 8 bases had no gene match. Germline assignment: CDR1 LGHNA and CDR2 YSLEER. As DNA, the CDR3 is TGCGCCAGCAGCCAAGAGAGGACGGGGGGTATCACAGATACGCAGTATTTT. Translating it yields CASSQERTGGITDTQYF.

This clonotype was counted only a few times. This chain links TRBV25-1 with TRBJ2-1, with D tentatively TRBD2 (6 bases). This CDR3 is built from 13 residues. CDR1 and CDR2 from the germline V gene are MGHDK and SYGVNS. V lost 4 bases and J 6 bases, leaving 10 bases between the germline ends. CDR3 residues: CASSGTGGNEQFF. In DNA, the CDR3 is TGTGCCAGCAGTGGCACCGGGGGCAATGAGCAGTTCTTC.

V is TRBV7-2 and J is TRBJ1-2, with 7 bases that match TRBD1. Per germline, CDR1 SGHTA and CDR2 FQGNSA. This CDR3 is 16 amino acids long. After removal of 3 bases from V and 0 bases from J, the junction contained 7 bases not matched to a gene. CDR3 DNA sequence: TGTGCCAGCAGCTTCCCGGGACAGCGAACTAACTATGGCTACACCTTC. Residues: CASSFPGQRTNYGYTF.

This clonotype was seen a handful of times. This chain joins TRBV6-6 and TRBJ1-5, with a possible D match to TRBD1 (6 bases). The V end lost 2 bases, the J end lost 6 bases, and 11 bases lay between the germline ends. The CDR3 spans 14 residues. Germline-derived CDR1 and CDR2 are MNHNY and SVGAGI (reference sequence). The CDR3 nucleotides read TGTGCCAGCAGTTACGCTCAGGGGCGTCAGCCCCAGCATTTT. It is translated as CASSYAQGRQPQHF.

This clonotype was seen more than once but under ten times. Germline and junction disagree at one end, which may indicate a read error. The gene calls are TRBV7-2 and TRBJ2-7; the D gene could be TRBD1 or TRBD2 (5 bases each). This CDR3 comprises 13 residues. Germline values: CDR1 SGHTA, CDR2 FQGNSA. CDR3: CASSVARLGAQYF. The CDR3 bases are TGTGCCAGCAGCGTAGCGCGTCTCGGGGCGCAGTACTTC.

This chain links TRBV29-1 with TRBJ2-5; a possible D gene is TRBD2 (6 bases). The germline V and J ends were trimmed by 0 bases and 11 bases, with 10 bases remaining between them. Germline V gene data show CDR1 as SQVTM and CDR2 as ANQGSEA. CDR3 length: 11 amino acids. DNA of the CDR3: TGCAGCGTTGAAGAAGGGGAGGAGCAGTACTTC. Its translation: CSVEEGEEQYF.

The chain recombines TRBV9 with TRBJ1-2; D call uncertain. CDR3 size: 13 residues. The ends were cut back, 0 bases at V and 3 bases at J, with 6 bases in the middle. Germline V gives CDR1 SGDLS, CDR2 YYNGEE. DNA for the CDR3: TGTGCCAGCAGCGTAGGGACTGACTATGGCTACACCTTC. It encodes CASSVGTDYGYTF.

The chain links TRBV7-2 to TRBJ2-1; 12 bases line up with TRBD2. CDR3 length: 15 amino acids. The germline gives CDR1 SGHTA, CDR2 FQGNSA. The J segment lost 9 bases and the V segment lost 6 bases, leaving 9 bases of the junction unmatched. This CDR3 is CASRRLAGGPREQFF. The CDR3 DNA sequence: TGTGCCAGCAGGCGGCTAGCGGGAGGGCCTCGTGAGCAGTTCTTC.

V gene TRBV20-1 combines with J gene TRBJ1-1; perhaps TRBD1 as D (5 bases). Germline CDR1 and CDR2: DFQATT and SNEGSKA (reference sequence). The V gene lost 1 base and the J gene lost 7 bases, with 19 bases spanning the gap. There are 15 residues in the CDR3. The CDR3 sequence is CSARAPRASEIEAFF. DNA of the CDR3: TGCAGTGCTAGAGCGCCCAGGGCTTCGGAAATTGAAGCTTTCTTT.

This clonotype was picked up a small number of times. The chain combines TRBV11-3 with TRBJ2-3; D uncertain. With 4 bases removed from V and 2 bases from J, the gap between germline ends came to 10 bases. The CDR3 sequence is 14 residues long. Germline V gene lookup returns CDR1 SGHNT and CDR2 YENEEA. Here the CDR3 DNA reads TGTGCCAGCAGCTCCCAAGGGCCCACAGATACGCAGTATTTT. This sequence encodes CASSSQGPTDTQYF. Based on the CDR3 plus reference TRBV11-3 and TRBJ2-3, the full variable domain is EAGVVQSPRYKIIEKKQPVAFWCNPISGHNTLYWYLQNLGQGPELLIRYENEEAVDDSQLPKDRFSAERLKGVDSTLKIQPAELGDSAVYLCASSSQGPTDTQYFGPGTRLTVL.

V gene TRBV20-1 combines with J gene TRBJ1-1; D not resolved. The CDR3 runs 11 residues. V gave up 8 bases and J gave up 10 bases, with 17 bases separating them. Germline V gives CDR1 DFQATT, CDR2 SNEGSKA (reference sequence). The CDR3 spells CSTTFLYPAFF. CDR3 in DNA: TGCAGTACTACCTTTCTTTACCCAGCTTTCTTT.

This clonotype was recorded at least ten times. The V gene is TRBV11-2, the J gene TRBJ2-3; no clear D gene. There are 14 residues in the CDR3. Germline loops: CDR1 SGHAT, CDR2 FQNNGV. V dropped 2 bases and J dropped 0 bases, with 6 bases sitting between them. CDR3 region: CASSLLGSTDTQYF. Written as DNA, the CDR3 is TGTGCCAGCAGCTTATTAGGTAGCACAGATACGCAGTATTTT.

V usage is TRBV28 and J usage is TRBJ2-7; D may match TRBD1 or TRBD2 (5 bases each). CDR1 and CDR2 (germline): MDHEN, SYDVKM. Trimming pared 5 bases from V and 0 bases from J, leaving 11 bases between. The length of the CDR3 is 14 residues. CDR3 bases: TGTGCCAGCAGTCCGCCCGGGGCCTCCTACGAGCAGTACTTC. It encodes CASSPPGASYEQYF.

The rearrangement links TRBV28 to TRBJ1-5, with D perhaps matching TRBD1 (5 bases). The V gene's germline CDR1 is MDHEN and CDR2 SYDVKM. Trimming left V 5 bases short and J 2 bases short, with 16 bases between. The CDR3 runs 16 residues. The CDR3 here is CASSQVGGGGNQPQHF. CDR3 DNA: TGTGCCAGCAGTCAAGTTGGGGGAGGTGGCAATCAGCCCCAGCATTTT. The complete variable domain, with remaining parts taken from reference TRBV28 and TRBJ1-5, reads DVKVTQSSRYLVKRTGEKVFLECVQDMDHENMFWYRQDPGLGLRLIYFSYDVKMKEKGDIPEGYSVSREKKERFSLILESASTNQTSMYLCASSQVGGGGNQPQHFGDGTRLSIL.

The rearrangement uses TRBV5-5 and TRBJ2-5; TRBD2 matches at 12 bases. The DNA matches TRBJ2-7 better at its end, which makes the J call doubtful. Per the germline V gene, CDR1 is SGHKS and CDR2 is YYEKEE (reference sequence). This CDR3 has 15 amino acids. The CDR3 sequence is CASSVGLAGNYEQYF. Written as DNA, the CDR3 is TGTGCCAGCAGCGTCGGACTAGCGGGAAACTACGAGCAGTACTTC.

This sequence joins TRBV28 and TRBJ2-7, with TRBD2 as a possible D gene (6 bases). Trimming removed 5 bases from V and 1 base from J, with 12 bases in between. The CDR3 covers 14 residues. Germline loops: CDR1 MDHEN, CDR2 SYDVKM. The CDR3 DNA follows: TGTGCCAGCAGTCCGAAGCGGGCTTCCTACGAGCAGTACTTC. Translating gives CASSPKRASYEQYF.

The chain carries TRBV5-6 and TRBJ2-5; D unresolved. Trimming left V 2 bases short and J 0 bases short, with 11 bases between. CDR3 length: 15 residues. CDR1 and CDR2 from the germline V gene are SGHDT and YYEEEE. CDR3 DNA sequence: TGTGCCAGCAGCTTCAGTCGCCGGTACCAAGAGACCCAGTACTTC. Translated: CASSFSRRYQETQYF.